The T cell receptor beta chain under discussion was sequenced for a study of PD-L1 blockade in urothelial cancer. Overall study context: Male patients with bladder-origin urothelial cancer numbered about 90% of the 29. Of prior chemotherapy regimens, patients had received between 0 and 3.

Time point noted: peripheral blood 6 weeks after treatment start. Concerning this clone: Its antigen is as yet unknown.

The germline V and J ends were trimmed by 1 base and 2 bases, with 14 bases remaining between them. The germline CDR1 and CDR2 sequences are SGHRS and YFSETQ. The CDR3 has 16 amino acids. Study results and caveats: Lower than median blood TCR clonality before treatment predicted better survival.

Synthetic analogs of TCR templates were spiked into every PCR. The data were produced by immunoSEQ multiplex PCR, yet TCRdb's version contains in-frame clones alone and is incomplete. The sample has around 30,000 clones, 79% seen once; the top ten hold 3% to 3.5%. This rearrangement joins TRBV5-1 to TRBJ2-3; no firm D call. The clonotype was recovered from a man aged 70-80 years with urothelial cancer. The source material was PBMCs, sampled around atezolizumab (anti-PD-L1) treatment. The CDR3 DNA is TGCGCCAGCAGCTTGAATGGCGGAGCCATCACAGATACGCAGTATTTT. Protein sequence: CASSLNGGAITDTQYF.